Listed below are T cell receptor beta chains from one sample, sequenced in a study of regulatory T cells in long-lasting Graves disease. TCRdb reprocessed the multiplex PCR reads via MiXCR and lists one record per CDR3 protein. The table lists 500,000 to 700,000 distinct CDR3 sequences, 15% to 20% of them singletons. These sequences were also reported in another study, on T cells in Graves' hyperthyroidism and ophthalmopathy.

This sample comprised peripheral blood mononuclear cells (PBMCs), obtained at new diagnosis, from a patient treated with antithyroid drugs. The receptors here all came from a woman aged 30 to 39 with Graves disease. Both conserved end residues are part of each CDR3. A D gene is named only where the DNA matches it firmly. Where a row states a size, it is once, few, many or the class of an expanded clone; other rows omit it.

d_call j_call v_call clone_size cdr3_nt cdr3_aa
. TRBJ1-4 TRBV7-2 . TGTGCCAGCAGCTTTTCTGTCAAAGGGGAAAAACTGTTTTTT CASSFSVKGEKLFF
TRBD1 TRBJ1-6 TRBV10-3 few TGTGCCATCAGTGAGCCAGGGACAGGGGTAAATAATTCACCCCTCCACTTT CAISEPGTGVNNSPLHF
. TRBJ1-3 TRBV20-1 many TGCAGTGCCACTCCTGGAAACACCATATATTTT CSATPGNTIYF
. TRBJ2-5 TRBV3-1 . TGTGCCAGCAGCCAAGCTCCAGCCCAAGAGACCCAGTACTTC CASSQAPAQETQYF
TRBD1 TRBJ2-7 TRBV20-1 few TGCAGTGCCCGCCTTTGGACAGGGCGCGACGAGCAGTACTTC CSARLWTGRDEQYF
TRBD1 TRBJ2-5 TRBV29-1 many TGCAGCGTTGACAGGGGGAAAAGAGAGACCCAGTACTTC CSVDRGKRETQYF
. TRBJ1-3 TRBV2 few TGTGCCAGCACCGAGAGAGGGATTGACCCTGGAAACACCATATATTTT CASTERGIDPGNTIYF
TRBD1 TRBJ2-1 TRBV10-3 . TGTGCCATCAGTGAGTCGGGCAGGGGGCTTCAACACAGCAGTGAGCAGTTCTTC CAISESGRGLQHSSEQFF
. TRBJ2-1 TRBV7-9 . TGTGCCAGCAGCGGTAGGGGTGAGCAGTTCTTC CASSGRGEQFF
. TRBJ2-3 TRBV10-1 few TGCGCCAGCAGTGAGTCTGTGACAGCTACGCAGTATTTT CASSESVTATQYF
. TRBJ1-1 TRBV18 few TGTGCCAGCTCAACGAACCTATTAGGGGCGATGGGCACTGAAGCTTTCTTT CASSTNLLGAMGTEAFF
. TRBJ1-6 TRBV2 . TGTGCCAGCATAAGGGACACCGGGTCGCCCCTCCACTTT CASIRDTGSPLHF
. TRBJ1-6 TRBV3-1 few TGTGCCAGCAGCCAAGACGAGGTACGATCACCCCTCCACTTT CASSQDEVRSPLHF
. TRBJ2-7 TRBV19 many TGTGCCAGTAGAGAAGTGATGACGACGGGCGAGCAGTACTTC CASREVMTTGEQYF
. TRBJ1-1 TRBV2 many TGTGCCAGCACCTTGGAAAGAAACACTGAAGCTTTCTTT CASTLERNTEAFF
. TRBJ2-7 TRBV5-1 . TGCGCCAGCAGCAAGAGACAGGCCGCGGGGTCCTACGAGCAGTACTTC CASSKRQAAGSYEQYF
. TRBJ2-7 TRBV6-1 many TGTGCCAGCAGTGAAACCATCCGGGAGAACTTC CASSETIRENF
TRBD2 TRBJ2-7 TRBV9 many TGTGCCAGCAGCGTAGAAGGAGCGGGAGGGCCCTACGAGCAGTACTTC CASSVEGAGGPYEQYF
TRBD1 TRBJ1-1 TRBV19 few TGTGCCAGTAATTCTCCGCTGGGACAGGGGGCTGATTGGGATAAAGCTTTCTTT CASNSPLGQGADWDKAFF
. TRBJ1-5 TRBV2 . TGTGCCAGCACCCCACGGGTTGGCAATCAGCCCCAGCATTTT CASTPRVGNQPQHF
TRBD2 TRBJ2-7 TRBV6-2/TRBV6-3 many TGTGCCAGCAGTTACCGGACTAGCGGGTTTGAAGGCTACGAGCAGTACTTC CASSYRTSGFEGYEQYF
TRBD2 TRBJ2-7 TRBV27 many TGTGCCAGCAGTTTTCGCTTGGGACTAGCGGGAGTGGAGGAGCAGTACTTC CASSFRLGLAGVEEQYF
. TRBJ2-7 TRBV10-2 few TGCGCCAGCAGCTCCGGGTGGGACAATGAGTACAACGAGCAGTACTTC CASSSGWDNEYNEQYF
. TRBJ2-7 TRBV28 many TGTGCCAGCAGTTCGGGGGACGGCCTCGATCCTTACGAGCAGTACTTC CASSSGDGLDPYEQYF
. TRBJ2-7 TRBV24-1 . TGTGCCACCAGTGATCTCGACGAGCAGTACTTC CATSDLDEQYF
TRBD2 TRBJ2-7 TRBV7-2 many TGTGCCAGCAGCTTCCCCACCCTTACTAGCGGGAGCTCCTACGAGCAGTACTTC CASSFPTLTSGSSYEQYF